The T cell receptor (beta chain) under discussion was sequenced for a study of blood T cell repertoires in COVID-19. Study background: The samples span acute and convalescent COVID-19 from the United States, Italy and Spain. T cells, B-cell-depleted T cells, or PBMCs supplied cDNA or gDNA.

From germline, CDR1 is SGHAT and CDR2 FQDESV (reference sequence). This CDR3 comprises 14 residues. V trimming: 1 base; J trimming: 7 bases; junction bases outside the gene matches: 4. Data came from immunoSEQ multiplex PCR; TCRdb stores just in-frame clones and leaves some out. The sample has roughly 250,000 clones, 70% to 90% seen once; the top ten hold more than 4%. The clonotype originates from a woman aged 30 to 39 who had recovered from COVID-19. The chain joins TRBV11-1 to TRBJ1-2; 9 bases map to TRBD1. Sequencing used PBMCs or T cells enriched from blood (not recorded which). Here the CDR3 reads CASSLGDRASGYTF. DNA of the CDR3: TGTGCCAGCAGCTTAGGGGACAGGGCGTCTGGCTACACCTTC.